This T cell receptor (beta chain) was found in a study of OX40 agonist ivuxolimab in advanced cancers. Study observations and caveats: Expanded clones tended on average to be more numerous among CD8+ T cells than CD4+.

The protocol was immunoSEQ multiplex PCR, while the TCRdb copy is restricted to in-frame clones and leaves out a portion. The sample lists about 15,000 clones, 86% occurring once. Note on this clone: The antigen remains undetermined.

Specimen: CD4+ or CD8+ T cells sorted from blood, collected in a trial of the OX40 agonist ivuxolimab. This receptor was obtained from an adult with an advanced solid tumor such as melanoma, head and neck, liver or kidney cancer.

The CDR3 DNA follows: TGCGCCAGCAAGCCTAGAAGGGACTCTAACTATGGCTACACCTTC. Translating it yields CASKPRRDSNYGYTF. The chain uses TRBV4-1 and TRBJ1-2; perhaps TRBD1 as D (5 bases). Germline CDR1 reads MGHRA; CDR2 reads YSYEKL. Trimming left V 7 bases short and J 0 bases short, with 15 bases between. CDR3 length: 15 amino acids.